A selection of T cell receptor beta chains follows, all from one sample in a study of T cell responses to AZD1222 COVID-19 vaccine. Sequencing used immunoSEQ multiplex PCR; TCRdb keeps in-frame clones, though not all of them. This sample carries about 78,000 clones, roughly 88% of them seen once, and the ten largest clones take 4% to 5.5%. Sequencing used peripheral blood, obtained on day 0 of MenACWY control vaccination. Receptors originate from an adult in good health. The CDR3 runs from the conserved cysteine through the conserved F or W. Each record gives: CDR3 protein, CDR3 DNA, D gene, V gene, J gene, clone size. The D gene is left open where the match is weak. Clone size appears in some rows only: once, few, many, or a class for an expanded clone.

cdr3_aa: CSVGTERGAHYEQYF
cdr3_nt: TGCAGCGTCGGAACGGAGCGGGGGGCCCACTACGAGCAGTACTTC
d_call: TRBD2
v_call: TRBV29-1
j_call: TRBJ2-7
clone_size: few

cdr3_aa: CASSLADGATNEKLFF
cdr3_nt: TGTGCCAGCAGCTTGGCAGATGGGGCAACTAATGAAAAACTGTTTTTT
d_call: .
v_call: TRBV5-6
j_call: TRBJ1-4
clone_size: .

cdr3_aa: CASSSYQETQYF
cdr3_nt: TGTGCCAGCAGTTCGTACCAAGAGACCCAGTACTTC
d_call: .
v_call: TRBV12-3/TRBV12-4
j_call: TRBJ2-5
clone_size: .

cdr3_aa: CASSIQTGDFGYTF
cdr3_nt: TGCGCCAGCAGCATTCAGACAGGGGACTTCGGCTACACCTTC
d_call: TRBD1
v_call: TRBV5-1
j_call: TRBJ1-2
clone_size: .

cdr3_aa: CASSYSNTEAFF
cdr3_nt: TGTGCCAGCAGTTACTCGAACACTGAAGCTTTCTTT
d_call: .
v_call: TRBV6-2/TRBV6-3
j_call: TRBJ1-1
clone_size: .

cdr3_aa: CATSRDLTPGVAFF
cdr3_nt: TGTGCCACCAGCAGAGATCTCACCCCAGGGGTGGCTTTCTTT
d_call: .
v_call: TRBV15
j_call: TRBJ1-1
clone_size: .

cdr3_aa: CASSVRGESGDTQYF
cdr3_nt: TGTGCCAGCAGCGTCCGGGGGGAAAGCGGAGATACGCAGTATTTT
d_call: TRBD2
v_call: TRBV6-4
j_call: TRBJ2-3
clone_size: .

cdr3_aa: CASSLGGIGGNTEAFF
cdr3_nt: TGTGCCAGCAGTTTGGGCGGGATAGGGGGGAACACTGAAGCTTTCTTT
d_call: .
v_call: TRBV28
j_call: TRBJ1-1
clone_size: .

cdr3_aa: CSVDGVDGYTF
cdr3_nt: TGCAGCGTTGATGGGGTAGATGGCTACACCTTC
d_call: .
v_call: TRBV29-1
j_call: TRBJ1-2
clone_size: .

cdr3_aa: CASSIPGYYGYTF
cdr3_nt: TGTGCCAGTAGTATACCAGGATACTATGGCTACACCTTC
d_call: .
v_call: TRBV19
j_call: TRBJ1-2
clone_size: .

cdr3_aa: CASTATGLATNEKLFF
cdr3_nt: TGCGCCAGCACTGCTACAGGACTCGCAACTAATGAAAAACTGTTTTTT
d_call: .
v_call: TRBV5-1
j_call: TRBJ1-4
clone_size: .

cdr3_aa: CASSLGQGKNAF
cdr3_nt: TGTGCCAGCAGCTTAGGGCAGGGCAAAAATGCCTTC
d_call: .
v_call: TRBV7-2
j_call: TRBJ1-2
clone_size: .

cdr3_aa: CASSPGRGEQYF
cdr3_nt: TGTGCCAGCTCCCCGGGACGGGGGGAGCAGTACTTC
d_call: .
v_call: TRBV18
j_call: TRBJ2-7
clone_size: .

cdr3_aa: CASSPLASLNTDTQYF
cdr3_nt: TGTGCCAGCAGCCCGCTAGCGTCCCTAAACACAGATACGCAGTATTTT
d_call: .
v_call: TRBV7-9
j_call: TRBJ2-3
clone_size: .

cdr3_aa: CATSPGQGASQYF
cdr3_nt: TGTGCCACCAGTCCTGGACAGGGGGCTAGTCAGTACTTC
d_call: TRBD1
v_call: TRBV24-1
j_call: TRBJ2-7
clone_size: .

cdr3_aa: CASSPKREDGYTF
cdr3_nt: TGTGCCAGCAGCCCGAAGAGGGAGGATGGCTACACCTTC
d_call: .
v_call: TRBV6-2/TRBV6-3
j_call: TRBJ1-2
clone_size: .

cdr3_aa: CASSRQGQGALGANVLTF
cdr3_nt: TGTGCCAGCAGCCGGCAGGGACAGGGGGCACTTGGGGCCAACGTCCTGACTTTC
d_call: TRBD1
v_call: TRBV5-5
j_call: TRBJ2-6
clone_size: .

cdr3_aa: CASTSRVNTEAFF
cdr3_nt: TGTGCCAGTACCTCCAGGGTTAACACTGAAGCTTTCTTT
d_call: .
v_call: TRBV19
j_call: TRBJ1-1
clone_size: .

cdr3_aa: CASSIPGPHTEAFF
cdr3_nt: TGTGCCAGTAGTATCCCGGGACCCCACACTGAAGCTTTCTTT
d_call: .
v_call: TRBV19
j_call: TRBJ1-1
clone_size: once

cdr3_aa: CASSPQGWEQYF
cdr3_nt: TGTGCCAGCAGTCCACAGGGGTGGGAGCAGTACTTC
d_call: TRBD1
v_call: TRBV6-2/TRBV6-3
j_call: TRBJ2-7
clone_size: .

cdr3_aa: CAISEYAGPKETQYF
cdr3_nt: TGTGCCATCAGTGAGTACGCCGGGCCCAAAGAGACCCAGTACTTC
d_call: .
v_call: TRBV10-3
j_call: TRBJ2-5
clone_size: .

cdr3_aa: CAWALGGHNSPLHF
cdr3_nt: TGTGCCTGGGCTCTGGGGGGGCATAATTCACCCCTCCACTTT
d_call: .
v_call: TRBV30
j_call: TRBJ1-6
clone_size: .

cdr3_aa: CASTSTGAKNIQYF
cdr3_nt: TGTGCCAGCACCTCGACAGGGGCCAAAAACATTCAGTACTTC
d_call: TRBD1
v_call: TRBV6-7
j_call: TRBJ2-4
clone_size: .

cdr3_aa: CAWSVGPGNTIYF
cdr3_nt: TGTGCCTGGAGTGTAGGGCCGGGGAACACCATATATTTT
d_call: .
v_call: TRBV30
j_call: TRBJ1-3
clone_size: .

cdr3_aa: CASSLEQGSHIQYF
cdr3_nt: TGTGCCAGCAGCTTGGAGCAGGGGAGTCACATTCAGTACTTC
d_call: .
v_call: TRBV5-5
j_call: TRBJ2-4
clone_size: .

cdr3_aa: CATSGPWTGENTEAFF
cdr3_nt: TGTGCCACCAGCGGGCCTTGGACAGGGGAGAACACTGAAGCTTTCTTT
d_call: TRBD1
v_call: TRBV15
j_call: TRBJ1-1
clone_size: once

cdr3_aa: CASSVDGGKGSPLHF
cdr3_nt: TGTGCCAGCAGCGTAGATGGGGGGAAGGGTTCACCCCTCCACTTT
d_call: .
v_call: TRBV9
j_call: TRBJ1-6
clone_size: .

cdr3_aa: CASSQGSNTEAFF
cdr3_nt: TGTGCCAGCAGCCAGGGGTCTAACACTGAAGCTTTCTTT
d_call: .
v_call: TRBV6-4
j_call: TRBJ1-1
clone_size: .

cdr3_aa: CATYREFYGYTF
cdr3_nt: TGTGCCACCTACAGAGAATTCTATGGCTACACCTTC
d_call: .
v_call: TRBV28
j_call: TRBJ1-2
clone_size: .

cdr3_aa: CASSPTFGWGASQPQHF
cdr3_nt: TGTGCCAGCAGCCCAACTTTCGGCTGGGGGGCGTCTCAGCCCCAGCATTTT
d_call: .
v_call: TRBV7-8
j_call: TRBJ1-5
clone_size: once

cdr3_aa: CASEVQGDYGYTF
cdr3_nt: TGTGCCAGCGAAGTCCAGGGTGACTATGGCTACACCTTC
d_call: .
v_call: TRBV7-2
j_call: TRBJ1-2
clone_size: once

cdr3_aa: CASSQCGEVNTEAFF
cdr3_nt: TGCGCCAGCAGTCAATGTGGGGAAGTAAACACTGAAGCTTTCTTT
d_call: .
v_call: TRBV23-1
j_call: TRBJ1-1
clone_size: .

cdr3_aa: CASRQTGTGSYEQYF
cdr3_nt: TGTGCCAGCAGGCAGACCGGGACAGGGTCCTACGAGCAGTACTTC
d_call: TRBD1
v_call: TRBV6-5
j_call: TRBJ2-7
clone_size: few

cdr3_aa: CASSLFLRTGGQPQHF
cdr3_nt: TGTGCCAGCAGTCTCTTTTTAAGGACAGGGGGTCAGCCCCAGCATTTT
d_call: TRBD1
v_call: TRBV28
j_call: TRBJ1-5
clone_size: .

cdr3_aa: CATRDRGNTEAFF
cdr3_nt: TGTGCCACCCGGGACAGGGGGAATACTGAAGCTTTCTTT
d_call: TRBD1
v_call: TRBV19
j_call: TRBJ1-1
clone_size: .

cdr3_aa: CASSPGQGITQYF
cdr3_nt: TGTGCCAGCAGTCCGGGACAGGGGATTACCCAGTACTTC
d_call: TRBD1
v_call: TRBV5-6
j_call: TRBJ2-5
clone_size: .

cdr3_aa: CAVQQGGGGKLFF
cdr3_nt: TGTGCCGTCCAACAGGGCGGAGGCGGAAAACTGTTTTTT
d_call: .
v_call: TRBV19
j_call: TRBJ1-4
clone_size: .

cdr3_aa: CASSVASGGTNTGELFF
cdr3_nt: TGTGCCAGCAGCGTAGCGAGCGGGGGGACGAACACCGGGGAGCTGTTTTTT
d_call: TRBD2
v_call: TRBV9
j_call: TRBJ2-2
clone_size: .

cdr3_aa: CASSLEWRTSYAYEQYF
cdr3_nt: TGTGCCAGCAGCTTGGAGTGGCGGACTAGCTACGCCTACGAGCAGTACTTC
d_call: TRBD2
v_call: TRBV5-5
j_call: TRBJ2-7
clone_size: .

cdr3_aa: CASSYIGRNEQFF
cdr3_nt: TGTGCCAGCAGTTATATCGGGCGGAATGAGCAGTTCTTC
d_call: .
v_call: TRBV6-2/TRBV6-3
j_call: TRBJ2-1
clone_size: .

cdr3_aa: CASSWGQGPNTEAFF
cdr3_nt: TGTGCCAGCAGCTGGGGACAGGGCCCGAACACTGAAGCTTTCTTT
d_call: TRBD1
v_call: TRBV5-4
j_call: TRBJ1-1
clone_size: .

cdr3_aa: CASTRGEYNEQFF
cdr3_nt: TGCGCCAGCACGAGGGGAGAGTACAATGAGCAGTTCTTC
d_call: .
v_call: TRBV5-1
j_call: TRBJ2-1
clone_size: .

cdr3_aa: CSVVGVTEAFF
cdr3_nt: TGCAGTGTCGTCGGGGTCACTGAAGCTTTCTTT
d_call: .
v_call: TRBV20-1
j_call: TRBJ1-1
clone_size: .

cdr3_aa: CASAELSGANVLTF
cdr3_nt: TGTGCCAGCGCTGAACTCTCTGGGGCCAACGTCCTGACTTTC
d_call: .
v_call: TRBV7-2
j_call: TRBJ2-6
clone_size: .

cdr3_aa: CATLGTDYGYTF
cdr3_nt: TGTGCCACCCTCGGGACAGACTATGGCTACACCTTC
d_call: TRBD1
v_call: TRBV12-3/TRBV12-4
j_call: TRBJ1-2
clone_size: .

cdr3_aa: CASSYAGTAEAFF
cdr3_nt: TGTGCCAGCAGTTACGCCGGGACAGCTGAAGCTTTCTTT
d_call: TRBD1
v_call: TRBV6-5
j_call: TRBJ1-1
clone_size: .